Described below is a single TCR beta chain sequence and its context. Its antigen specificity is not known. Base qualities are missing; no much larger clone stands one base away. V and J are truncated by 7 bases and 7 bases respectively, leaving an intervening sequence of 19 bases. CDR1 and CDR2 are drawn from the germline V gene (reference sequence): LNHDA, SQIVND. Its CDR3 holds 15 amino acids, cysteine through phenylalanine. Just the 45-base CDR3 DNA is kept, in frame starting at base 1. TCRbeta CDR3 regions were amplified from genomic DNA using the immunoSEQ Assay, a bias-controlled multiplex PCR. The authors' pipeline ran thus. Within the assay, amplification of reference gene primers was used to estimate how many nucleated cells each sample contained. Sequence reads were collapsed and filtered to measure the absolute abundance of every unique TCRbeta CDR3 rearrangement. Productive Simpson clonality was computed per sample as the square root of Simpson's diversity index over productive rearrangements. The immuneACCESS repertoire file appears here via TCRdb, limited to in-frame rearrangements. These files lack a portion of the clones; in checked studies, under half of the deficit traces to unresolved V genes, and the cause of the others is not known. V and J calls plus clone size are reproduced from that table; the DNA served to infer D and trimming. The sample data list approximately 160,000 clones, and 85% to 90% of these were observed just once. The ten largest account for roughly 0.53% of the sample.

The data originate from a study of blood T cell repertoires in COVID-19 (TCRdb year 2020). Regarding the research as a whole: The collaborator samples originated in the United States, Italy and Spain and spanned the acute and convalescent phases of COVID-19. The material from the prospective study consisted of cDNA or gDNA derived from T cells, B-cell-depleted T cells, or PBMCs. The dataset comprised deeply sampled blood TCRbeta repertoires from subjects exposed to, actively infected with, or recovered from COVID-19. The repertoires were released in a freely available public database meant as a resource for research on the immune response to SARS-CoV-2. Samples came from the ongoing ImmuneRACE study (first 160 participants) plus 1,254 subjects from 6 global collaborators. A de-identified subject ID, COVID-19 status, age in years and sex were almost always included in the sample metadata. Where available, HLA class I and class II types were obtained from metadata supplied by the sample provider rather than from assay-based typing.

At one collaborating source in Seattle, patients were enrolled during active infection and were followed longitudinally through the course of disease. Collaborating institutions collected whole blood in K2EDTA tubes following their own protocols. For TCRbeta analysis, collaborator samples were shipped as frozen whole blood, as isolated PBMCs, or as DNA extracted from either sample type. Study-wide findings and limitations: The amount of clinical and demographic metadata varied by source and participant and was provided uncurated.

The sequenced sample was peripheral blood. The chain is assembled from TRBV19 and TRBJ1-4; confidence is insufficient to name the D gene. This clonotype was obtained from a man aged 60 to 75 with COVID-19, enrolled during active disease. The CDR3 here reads CASNPQDAGGEKLFF. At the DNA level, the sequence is TGTGCCAGTAACCCTCAGGACGCCGGAGGTGAAAAACTGTTTTTT.